The next 9 T cell receptor beta chains were all read from a single sample in a study of CXCR3-negative and CXCR3-positive naive CD8 T cells. Study observations and caveats: Hydrophobicity of TRB CDR3s was greater in CXCR3-positive naive cells than in CXCR3-negative naive cells.

These receptors' antigens are unknown. TRB cDNA was prepared as libraries by UMI-labeled 5' RACE. From the 5' RACE reads, TCRdb lists one entry per CDR3 protein and no DNA. The listing contains 84,000 or so distinct CDR3 sequences. Sequencing used naive CXCR3+ CD8+ T cells from blood. The subset here: CD45RO-CCR7+CD27+CD95- naive CD8+ T cells expressing CXCR3 (TNR3+). The receptors shown here come from a human donor in good health. Some clones in this sample may be carry-over from other donors' samples.

The V and J genes are TRBV29-1 and TRBJ1-2. The CDR3 is 12 residues long. Germline CDR1 SQVTM, CDR2 ANQGSEA. The CDR3 loop reads CSVGSHGYGYTF.

The chain employs TRBV29-1 and TRBJ1-2. The CDR3 is made up of 12 amino acids. Germline V gives CDR1 SQVTM, CDR2 ANQGSEA. CDR3: CSVLTPNYGYTF.

The J gene is TRBJ1-1, the V gene TRBV5-1; no DNA is available, so the TRBD1 call from TCRdb remains unchecked. This CDR3 is 14 amino acids long. Looked up from germline, CDR1 is SGHRS and CDR2 is YFSETQ. The CDR3 sequence is CASTLGGAEREAFF.

The rearrangement joins TRBV9 to TRBJ2-5; no DNA is available, so the TRBD1 call from TCRdb remains unchecked. Germline CDR1 SGDLS, CDR2 YYNGEE. This CDR3 spans 14 amino acids. The CDR3 region is CASSVGTGEETQYF.

The chain joins TRBV4-1 to TRBJ1-1. Germline V gene lookup returns CDR1 MGHRA and CDR2 YSYEKL. The CDR3 spans 12 residues. CDR3 residues: CASSQGHTEAFF.

This chain uses TRBV28 with TRBJ2-1; the TCRdb call, TRBD2, lacks DNA for checking. CDR3 length: 17 residues. Germline V gene lookup returns CDR1 MDHEN and CDR2 SYDVKM. CDR3 amino acids: CANSLVAAGGQGNEQFF.

The V call is TRBV28, the J call TRBJ2-4; TCRdb calls TRBD2, which cannot be checked without DNA. Germline V gene data show CDR1 as MDHEN and CDR2 as SYDVKM. This CDR3 is built from 15 residues. CDR3 region: CASSPRGLAKNIQYF.

The chain links TRBV2 to TRBJ2-3; TCRdb's D call, TRBD2, is unchecked because there is no DNA. This CDR3 is 15 amino acids long. Germline CDR1 and CDR2: SNHLY and FYNNEI. The CDR3 loop reads CASTWTSGGTDTQYF.

The chain uses TRBV6-6 and TRBJ1-3. CDR3 size: 14 residues. Germline assignment: CDR1 MNHNY and CDR2 SVGAGI (reference sequence). Here the CDR3 reads CASSYSTDGNTIYF.